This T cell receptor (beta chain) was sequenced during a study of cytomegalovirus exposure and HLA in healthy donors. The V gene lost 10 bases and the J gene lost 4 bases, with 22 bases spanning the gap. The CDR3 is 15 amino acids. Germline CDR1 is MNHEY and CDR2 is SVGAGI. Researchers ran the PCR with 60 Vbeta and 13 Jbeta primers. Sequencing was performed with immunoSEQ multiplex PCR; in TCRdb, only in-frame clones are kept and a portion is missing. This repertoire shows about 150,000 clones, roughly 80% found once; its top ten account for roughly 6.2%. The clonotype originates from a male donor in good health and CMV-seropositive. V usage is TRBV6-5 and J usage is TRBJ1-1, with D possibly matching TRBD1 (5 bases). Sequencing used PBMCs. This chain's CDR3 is CATLRGEGMATEAFF. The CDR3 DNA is TGTGCCACTCTGCGGGGAGAGGGGATGGCCACTGAAGCTTTCTTT.